This T cell receptor (beta chain) appears in the sequencing data of a study of identical twins. TCRdb processed the 5' RACE reads anew with MiXCR; each CDR3 protein has one entry. The repertoire holds a few hundred thousand distinct CDR3 sequences, about 8.9% seen once, with around 2.1% in the top ten. Germline loops: CDR1 SGHAT, CDR2 FQDESV (reference sequence). The germline V and J ends were trimmed by 8 bases and 5 bases, with 15 bases remaining between them. CDR3 length: 13 residues. The same specimen was also included in a second study, on yellow fever vaccine responses in identical twins.

This clonotype was sampled from a woman aged 18-29 years in good health. The chain links TRBV11-1 to TRBJ2-5; D is ambiguous. The material sequenced was memory (CD45RO+) T cells sorted from blood. The CDR3 reads CASGLWVQETQYF. Written as DNA, the CDR3 is TGTGCCAGCGGCCTTTGGGTCCAGGAGACCCAGTACTTC.